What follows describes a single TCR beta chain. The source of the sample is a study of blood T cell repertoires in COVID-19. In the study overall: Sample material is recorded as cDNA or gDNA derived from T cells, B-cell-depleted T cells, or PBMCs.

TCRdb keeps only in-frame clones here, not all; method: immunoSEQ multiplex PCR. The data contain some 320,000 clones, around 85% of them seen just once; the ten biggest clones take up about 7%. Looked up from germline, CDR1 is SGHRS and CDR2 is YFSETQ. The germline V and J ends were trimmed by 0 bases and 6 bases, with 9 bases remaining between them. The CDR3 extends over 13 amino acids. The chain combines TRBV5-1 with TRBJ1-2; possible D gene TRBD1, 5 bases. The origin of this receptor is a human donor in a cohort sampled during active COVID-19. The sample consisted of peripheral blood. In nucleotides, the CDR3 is TGCGCCAGCAGCTTGGCTGCAGGGAATGGCTACACCTTC. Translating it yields CASSLAAGNGYTF.